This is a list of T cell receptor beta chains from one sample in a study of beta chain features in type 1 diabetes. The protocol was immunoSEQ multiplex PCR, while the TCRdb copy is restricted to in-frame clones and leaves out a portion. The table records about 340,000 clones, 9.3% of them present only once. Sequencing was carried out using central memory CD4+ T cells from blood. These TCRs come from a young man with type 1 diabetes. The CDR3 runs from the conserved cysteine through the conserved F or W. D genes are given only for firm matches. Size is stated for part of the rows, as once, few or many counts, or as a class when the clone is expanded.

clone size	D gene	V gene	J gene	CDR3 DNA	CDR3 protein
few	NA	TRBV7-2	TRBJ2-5	TGTGCCAGCAGCTCTACGACAGGGAGGGAGACCCAGTACTTC	CASSSTTGRETQYF
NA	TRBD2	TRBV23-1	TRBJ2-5	TGCGCCAGCAGTTGGACTAGCGGGGGCAGGAATTCAGAGACCCAGTACTTC	CASSWTSGGRNSETQYF
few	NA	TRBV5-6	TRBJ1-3	TGTGCCAGCAGCTCCCTACAGGTCTCTGGAAACACCATATATTTT	CASSSLQVSGNTIYF
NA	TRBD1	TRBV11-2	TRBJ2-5	TGTGCCAGCAGCCGCCGGGACAGGGCTCGGGAGACCCAGTACTTC	CASSRRDRARETQYF
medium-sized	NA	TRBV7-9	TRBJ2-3	TGTGCCAGCAGCTCAGCTGGGGGAGGCACAGATACGCAGTATTTT	CASSSAGGGTDTQYF
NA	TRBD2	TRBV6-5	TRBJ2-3	TGTGCCAGCAGTCGGGCGGGGGGCTCAGATACGCAGTATTTT	CASSRAGGSDTQYF
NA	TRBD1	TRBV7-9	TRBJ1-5	TGTGCCAGCAGCTTAGCGGGGACAGGGTATCAGCCCCAGCATTTT	CASSLAGTGYQPQHF
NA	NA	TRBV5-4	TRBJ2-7	TGTGCCAGCAGCTCCTCGGGGGCCTACGAGCAGTACTTC	CASSSSGAYEQYF
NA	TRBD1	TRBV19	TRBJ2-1	TGTGCCAGCGAATTCGGACAGGGGCCCTACAATGAGCAGTTCTTC	CASEFGQGPYNEQFF
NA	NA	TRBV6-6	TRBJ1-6	TGTGCCAGCAGGGACGGCCGGAATTCACCCCTCCACTTT	CASRDGRNSPLHF
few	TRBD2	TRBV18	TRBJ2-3	TGTGCCAGCTCACAGGCGGGGGTAGTGGCAGATACGCAGTATTTT	CASSQAGVVADTQYF
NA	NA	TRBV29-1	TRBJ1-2	TGCAGCGTTCGGCGCCAGGGAGGGGACGGCTACACCTTC	CSVRRQGGDGYTF
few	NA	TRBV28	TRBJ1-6	TGTGCCAGCAGTCTCCCGGGGGGGCCGGAAAATTCACCCCTCCACTTT	CASSLPGGPENSPLHF
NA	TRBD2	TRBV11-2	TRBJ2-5	TGTGCCAGCAGCTTAGATCGGGGGGTAGAGACCCAGTACTTC	CASSLDRGVETQYF
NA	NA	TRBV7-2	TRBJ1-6	TGTGCCAGCAGCCCGGGGACGTTTAATTCACCCCTCCACTTT	CASSPGTFNSPLHF
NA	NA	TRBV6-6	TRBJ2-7	TGTGCCATCAGTGACCCCGGGACTGTTAACTACGAGCAGTACTTC	CAISDPGTVNYEQYF
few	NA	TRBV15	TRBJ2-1	TGTGCCACCAGCAGAGATTTCGAGGGTCAGTGGCAGTTCTTC	CATSRDFEGQWQFF